This T cell receptor beta chain derives from a study of human T cells and chemical hapten exposure. Study details: A mostly female patient group had alopecia areata, totalis or universalis.

Unique molecular identifiers were attached to individual cDNA molecules during library preparation. TCRdb processed the RACE reads anew with MiXCR; each CDR3 protein has one entry. Of more than 100,000 distinct CDR3 sequences listed, roughly an eighth are singletons. Time point specified: patch test 1, 2 weeks after DPC sensitization. As to treatment: therapeutic diphenylcyclopropenone sensitization with weekly scalp DPC. Germline lookup yields CDR1 SQVTM and CDR2 ANQGSEA. V was shortened by 6 bases and J by 1 base, with 9 bases between the two germline ends. The CDR3 is 12 amino acids. Findings of the study overall: Sensitizing to DPC left TCRs with a frequency above 1 in 1000 unaltered.

This clonotype was detected a few times. Its specificity is not known. The TCR comes from a man aged 18 to 35 with alopecia areata. Some clones in this sample may be carry-over from other donors' samples. The chain combines TRBV29-1 with TRBJ2-5; a weak D match, TRBD1 (6 bases). Here the sequenced sample was whole blood, taken in connection with sensitization to the hapten diphenylcyclopropenone (DPC). The CDR3 loop is CSVETGQETQYF. The CDR3 nucleotides read TGCAGCGTCGAGACAGGCCAAGAGACCCAGTACTTC. The complete variable domain, with remaining parts taken from reference TRBV29-1 and TRBJ2-5, reads SAVISQKPSRDICQRGTSLTIQCQVDSQVTMMFWYRQQPGQSLTLIATANQGSEATYESGFVIDKFPISRPNLTFSTLTVSNMSPEDSSIYLCSVETGQETQYFGPGTRLLVL.